Below, one T cell receptor (beta chain) is given with its context. The antigen it recognizes is unknown. No per-base quality is available; no much larger clone lies one base away. The sample comes from a study of cytomegalovirus exposure and HLA in healthy donors (dated by TCRdb to 2017 to 2019). Context from the whole study: According to an earlier analysis of several hundred of the donors, 200 million or so T cells yielded 90 million to 130 million unique TCR beta sequences and about 280 Gb of sequence data. In a later analysis, previously published TCR beta repertoires from 600 to 850 donors were re-analyzed and high-resolution HLA genotyping was added so that TCR occurrence patterns could be studied. Among the roughly 430 genotyped donors, 81% belonged to the genetic ancestry cluster associated with self-reported Caucasian donors. Typing coverage differed by locus: A, B, C, DRB1 and DQB1 were typed in roughly 620-640 donors, DQA1 in approximately 520, DPA1 in nearly 610, and DPB1 in 400 to 480. An earlier analysis of more than 450 of the donors used high-throughput TCR beta sequencing to judge whether each TCR beta V gene segment behaved as functional or pseudogenic. Four to six DR-DQ haplotypes were handled as single units for association and clustering, since linkage in the cohort was strong. In addition to the first cohort of 650 to 750 subjects, a separate validation cohort of about 120 different subjects was used. The study profiled the T cell repertoires of hundreds of subjects by immunosequencing and related them to cytomegalovirus serostatus. An early release covering over 500 HLA-typed donors comprised 250 to 350 gigabases of sequencing data and roughly 85 million unique TCR sequences. Both class I and class II loci were covered by HLA typing, at four-digit resolution. Donor age, sex, ethnicity and CMV serostatus were collected together with the repertoire data. Genome-wide SNP genotypes for about 55% of the roughly 670 donors were used in a later genetic analysis, which treated that subset as a discovery cohort. Among roughly 370 genotyped donors of the cohort, an average of approximately 240,000 unique TCR beta nucleotide sequences were sequenced per donor, roughly 18% of them non-productive. Rather than drawing on any new phenotypic data, the later analysis identified candidate immune exposures from TCR beta sequences and the way those sequences occurred across donors. The study aimed to test whether cataloging public T cell receptors could reveal signatures of past pathogen exposure. Every discovery cohort repertoire had been produced on one sequencing platform. The study combined high-throughput TCR immunosequencing, statistical association of individual TCRs with disease status, and machine learning to predict cytomegalovirus infection status.

General study outcomes and caveats: This cohort had only TCR beta chains sequenced, and the lack of alpha or paired-chain data limited which features could be detected. Correlated functional status among segregating V segments might reflect linkage disequilibrium, but an unknown experimental factor could not be ruled out. When HLA alleles, especially DR and DQ, strongly co-occurred, TCR associations were difficult to assign to individual alleles. A few of the identified cytomegalovirus-associated TCR beta chains were confirmed in vitro to be specific for cytomegalovirus antigens. The authors suggested that the approach could potentially be generalized to other disease states and immunological phenotypes. Some IMGT-functional V segments, including TRBV6-2 and TRBV6-3, could not be distinguished by the 87-base-pair reads and were therefore excluded. While some public TCRs were present in many individuals, most TCR sequences turned up only very rarely across donors. In a later analysis, several top co-occurrence clusters were reported to appear linked to parvovirus B19, influenza, CMV and Epstein-Barr virus. A group of highly shared sequence variants was considered likely to be a technical artifact of the sequencing pipeline. Immune exposure information for the cohort was limited to CMV serostatus. An earlier analysis of 587 of the donors showed that most TCR beta V segments appeared in productive rearrangements either about 87% or about 30% of the time, which broadly matched IMGT annotations. A further reported finding was that TCR beta sequences accurately predicted the HLA-A and HLA-B alleles for most subjects in the first cohort. A later analysis found that most CMV-associated TCR beta chains appeared HLA-restricted, with HLA associations seemingly driven largely by CMV exposure. Because HLA typing was unavailable for some donors at each locus, only the typed subset was used in association tests. Cytomegalovirus status was reported to be diagnosed by the classifier with high specificity and sensitivity in both the original and validation cohorts. A later analysis found that HLA-associated TCR beta chains were more clonally expanded and had lower generation probabilities than equally common non-associated chains. A later analysis associated about 17,000 TCR beta sequences with specific HLA alleles at a false discovery rate of 0.05. A later analysis found that TCR association rates varied across HLA loci, with DRB1 alleles showing the most associated TCRs and HLA-C alleles the fewest. V-gene and J-gene trimming of TCR beta chains was associated with a missense DCLRE1C variant in a later genetic analysis, and the association was replicated in an independent cohort. The study gave a list of roughly 150 TCR beta chains associated with cytomegalovirus. Presence/absence analyses assumed roughly uniform sequencing depth across donors, an assumption that may not hold. In a later genetic analysis, fewer N-insertions in productive TCRs were reported among donors in an Asian-associated ancestry cluster than the 666-donor mean. Seventeen rarely observed V segments, including chromosome 9 orphons, were excluded from the earlier analysis of some 590 of the donors because counts were too low.

Taken from cysteine to phenylalanine, the CDR3 has 12 residues. Only the CDR3 part of the read is kept: 36 bases, read in frame from the first base. Cut back by 2 bases and 7 bases, the V and J ends lie 9 bases apart. CDR1 is given as SEHNR and CDR2 as FQNEAQ, both from the germline V gene (reference sequence). The protocol used for the library was the immunoSEQ multiplex PCR assay. For the multiplex PCR, a mixture combining 60 forward primers for TCR Vbeta segments and 13 reverse primers for TCR Jbeta segments was used. Amplification of the CDR3 region of rearranged TCR beta genes was performed with a multiplex PCR assay on genomic DNA. On the Illumina HiSeq System, the amplified TCR beta libraries were sequenced as 87-base-pair reads. The authors processed their data as follows. A later analysis counted approximately 84 million unique TCR beta chains across the 666 repertoires, and around 9.9 million of these chains were shared by at least two donors. Raw reads were error-corrected and collapsed into unique sequences by a nearest-neighbor algorithm in which closely related sequences were merged to remove PCR and sequencing errors. V, D and J gene segments were assigned by aligning CDR3 sequences to IMGT reference sequences. For a sequence to be retained, a match of at least six nucleotides to both a V gene segment and a J gene segment was required. A rearrangement was called productive if the CDR3 had no stop codons and remained in frame with V and J, and every other rearrangement was called non-productive. Following IMGT convention, CDR3 was defined as the stretch from the second conserved V-encoded cysteine up to the conserved J-encoded phenylalanine. In an earlier analysis of around 600 of the donors, sequences lacking an unambiguous match to a single V gene segment were excluded. In an earlier analysis of about 590 of the donors, a V segment was called functional when productive rearrangements were above 56.7%, and segregating when the standard deviation between donors exceeded 5%. A statistical classification framework was developed to diagnose cytomegalovirus status using the catalog of TCR beta chain sequences. A later analysis assigned V and J genes by comparing TCR nucleotide sequences with IMGT/GENE-DB human TR gene sequences. A later analysis assigned CDR3 sequences and most-parsimonious VDJ recombination scenarios with the TCRdist pipeline. In a later analysis, each TCR beta chain was defined by its CDR3 amino acid sequence together with its V-gene family, and reads lacking a unique V-gene family were excluded. To address suspected cross-contamination and a sequencing artifact, a later analysis removed approximately 590 highly shared, low-generation-probability nucleotide sequences. In a later analysis, a clonal expansion index for each public chain was calculated from normalized within-repertoire ranks of inferred template counts. In a later analysis, generation probabilities were computed with a VDJ recombination model fitted to out-of-frame rearrangements, and the resulting probabilities were checked against IGoR. A later analysis scored TCR-TCR, TCR-HLA and TCR-CMV co-occurrence with hypergeometric tests, applying a repertoire-size bias correction to TCR pairs. False discovery rates were estimated in a later analysis by permuting HLA or CMV assignments 20 times. In a later analysis, co-occurring TCRs were grouped with DBSCAN, and TCRdist sequence similarity was added when clustering was performed within HLA-allele-positive subsets. For co-occurrence clustering, repertoires with fewer than 30,000 or more than 120,000 public chains were excluded, along with four or five repertoires with anomalous nucleotide sharing. The clones in this table, taken by TCRdb from immuneACCESS, are in-frame only. Not every clone is retained; where verified, under half of the shortfall comes from an unresolved V gene, and the cause of the rest is unknown. V and J calls and clone size follow that table, whereas D and trimming were derived from the DNA. Within this sample are tens of thousands of clones, with 82% of them counted one time only. The leading ten clones occupy under 12% of the sample.

In total, just over 650 healthy bone marrow donors made up the cohort. All cohort members were sampled while nominally healthy, although unrecorded immune exposures were likely present. The donor tested CMV seropositive, placing the donor among the roughly 270 seropositive members of the cohort. A peripheral blood sample was provided by each donor, and peripheral blood mononuclear cells were used for TCR beta sequencing. The Qiagen DNeasy Blood Extraction Kit was used to extract genomic DNA from the blood cell samples. The chain couples TRBV7-9 to TRBJ2-7, with a weak D call of TRBD2 (5 bases match). The TCR comes from a woman aged 18-35 years in good health and CMV-seropositive. The sequenced sample consisted of PBMCs. The nucleotide sequence reads as follows: TGTGCCAGCAGCTTATCTGGCGGGGAGCAGTACTTC. Its amino acids are CASSLSGGEQYF.